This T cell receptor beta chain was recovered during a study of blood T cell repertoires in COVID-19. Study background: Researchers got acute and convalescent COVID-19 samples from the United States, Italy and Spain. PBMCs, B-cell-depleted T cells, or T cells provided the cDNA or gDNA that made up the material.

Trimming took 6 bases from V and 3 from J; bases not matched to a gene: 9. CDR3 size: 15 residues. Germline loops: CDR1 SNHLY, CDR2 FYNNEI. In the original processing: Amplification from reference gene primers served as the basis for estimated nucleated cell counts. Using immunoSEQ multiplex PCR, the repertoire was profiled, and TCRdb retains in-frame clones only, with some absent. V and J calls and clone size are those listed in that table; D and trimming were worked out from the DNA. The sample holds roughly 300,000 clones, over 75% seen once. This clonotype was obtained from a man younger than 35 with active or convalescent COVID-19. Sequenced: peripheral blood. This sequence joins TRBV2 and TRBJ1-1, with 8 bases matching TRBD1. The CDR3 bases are TGTGCCAGCAGGGCAAGGACAGGGCGGGACACTGAAGCTTTCTTT. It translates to CASRARTGRDTEAFF.